This T cell receptor beta chain was observed in a study of shared clonotypes between healthy human individuals. Profiling relied on immunoSEQ multiplex PCR, and the TCRdb table lists in-frame clones only, not all of them. The sample comprises roughly 2,300,000 clones, around 93% of which are singletons, and 0.37% rests with the top ten. Trimming shortened V by 5 bases and J by 7 bases, and 18 bases separated the two germline ends. This CDR3 is built from 15 residues. CDR1 is LNHDA and CDR2 is SQIVND in the germline V gene (reference sequence). The genes are TRBV19 and TRBJ1-5, with a possible D match to TRBD1 (6 bases). Material for sequencing was naive CD4+ T cells from PBMCs. Subset: CD45RA+ positively selected. This receptor was identified in a man younger than 35 in good health. Some clones in this sample may be carry-over from other donors' samples. CDR3: CASSPRGVRGQPQHF. CDR3 bases: TGTGCCAGTAGTCCAAGGGGGGTCAGGGGCCAGCCCCAGCATTTT.